The 10 T cell receptor beta chains below were found in one sample sequenced in a study of blood T cell repertoires in COVID-19. Using immunoSEQ multiplex PCR, the repertoire was profiled, and TCRdb retains in-frame clones only, with some absent. This table has 70,000 to 85,000 clones, about 89% appearing once. Source material: peripheral blood. Every receptor here comes from a woman aged 60-75 years with acute or convalescent COVID-19.

This rearrangement joins TRBV2 to TRBJ1-2; D not certain. Trimming took off 5 bases at V and 4 bases at J, with 20 bases between the two ends. The germline CDR1 and CDR2 sequences are SNHLY and FYNNEI. This CDR3 has 16 amino acids. This CDR3 reads CASSPTRVNSGYGYTF. The CDR3 DNA reads as TGTGCCAGCAGTCCTACGCGAGTGAATTCGGGCTATGGCTACACCTTC.

The chain employs TRBV30 and TRBJ1-4; D uncertain. The CDR3 is 13 residues long. Between the trimmed V and J ends, which lost 0 bases and 5 bases, there was a span of 7 bases. Per germline, CDR1 GTSNPN and CDR2 SVGIG (reference sequence). CDR3 residues: CAWSVNRNEKLFF. The DNA of the CDR3 is TGTGCCTGGAGTGTAAATAGAAATGAAAAACTGTTTTTT.

The chain uses TRBV28 and TRBJ2-5; D possibly corresponds to TRBD1 (6 bases). Between the trimmed V and J ends, which lost 3 bases and 4 bases, there was a span of 15 bases. Germline assignment: CDR1 MDHEN and CDR2 SYDVKM. CDR3 length: 15 amino acids. The CDR3 DNA reads TGTGCCAGCAGTTTCGGCAGCCAAGGGGGAGAGACCCAGTACTTC. This gives the protein CASSFGSQGGETQYF.

The V call is TRBV2, the J call TRBJ1-4; D is perhaps TRBD1 (5 bases). Trimming left V 5 bases short and J 8 bases short, with 15 bases between. Looked up from germline, CDR1 is SNHLY and CDR2 is FYNNEI. The CDR3 covers 14 residues. CDR3 sequence: CASSKRGALEKLFF. DNA of the CDR3: TGTGCCAGCAGTAAACGCGGGGCGCTGGAAAAACTGTTTTTT.

The V gene is TRBV24-1, the J gene TRBJ2-3; TRBD2 aligns across 7 bases. Germline assignment: CDR1 KGHDR and CDR2 SFDVKD. CDR3 length: 14 amino acids. V trimming: 7 bases; J trimming: 2 bases; junction bases outside the gene matches: 5. The CDR3 protein is CATSGEGLTDTQYF. DNA for the CDR3: TGTGCCACCAGCGGGGAGGGGCTCACAGATACGCAGTATTTT.

V and J are TRBV3-1 (or the pseudogene TRBV3-2) and TRBJ1-1, with D perhaps matching TRBD1 (6 bases). V was clipped by 1 base and J by 8 bases, with 14 bases between them. The CDR3 runs 14 residues. CDR1 LGHDT and CDR2 YNNKEL come from the germline V gene (reference sequence). CDR3 coding DNA: TGTGCCAGCAGCCAAGGGGCAGGGGAAAGGGAAGCTTTCTTT. It encodes CASSQGAGEREAFF.

The J gene is TRBJ1-1, the V gene TRBV11-2; TRBD1 agrees at 11 bases. Germline CDR1 and CDR2: SGHAT and FQNNGV. After removal of 5 bases from V and 5 bases from J, the junction contained 4 bases not matched to a gene. The CDR3 runs 14 residues. For the CDR3, the DNA is TGTGCCAGCAGCGGACAGGGGGCAGGAACTGAAGCTTTCTTT. This gives the protein CASSGQGAGTEAFF. Filled out from reference TRBV11-2 and TRBJ1-1, the complete variable domain reads EAGVAQSPRYKIIEKRQSVAFWCNPISGHATLYWYQQILGQGPKLLIQFQNNGVVDDSQLPKDRFSAERLKGVDSTLKIQPAKLEDSAVYLCASSGQGAGTEAFFGQGTRLTVV.

CDR3 sequence (DNA): TGCGCCAGCAGCCAGACACCGGGACTAGCGGGGGTGACAGATACGCAGTATTTT. This encodes CASSQTPGLAGVTDTQYF. The chain employs TRBV4-1 and TRBJ2-3; 14 nucleotides align to TRBD2. This CDR3 contains 18 residues. Germline V gene data show CDR1 as MGHRA and CDR2 as YSYEKL. V gave up 3 bases and J gave up 3 bases; unmatched junction bases: 8.

Only one count was recorded for this clone. This rearrangement joins TRBV10-3 to TRBJ1-1; maybe TRBD1 (6 bases). V lost 3 bases and J lost 4, with 15 bases in between. The germline V gene encodes CDR1 ENHRY and CDR2 SYGVKD. The CDR3 contains 15 residues. The CDR3, as DNA: TGTGCCATCAGTGAAGGTCAGGGGTTCGGCACTGAAGCTTTCTTT. Translation: CAISEGQGFGTEAFF.

The DNA for the CDR3 is TGCGCCAGCACCGCGACCCCCGGGACAGGGTCCTTGAACACTGAAGCTTTCTTT. It is translated as CASTATPGTGSLNTEAFF. The chain recombines TRBV5-1 with TRBJ1-1; 9 nucleotides align to TRBD1. Germline V gene data show CDR1 as SGHRS and CDR2 as YFSETQ. The J segment lost 0 bases and the V segment lost 6 bases, leaving 15 bases of the junction unmatched. The length of the CDR3 is 18 residues.